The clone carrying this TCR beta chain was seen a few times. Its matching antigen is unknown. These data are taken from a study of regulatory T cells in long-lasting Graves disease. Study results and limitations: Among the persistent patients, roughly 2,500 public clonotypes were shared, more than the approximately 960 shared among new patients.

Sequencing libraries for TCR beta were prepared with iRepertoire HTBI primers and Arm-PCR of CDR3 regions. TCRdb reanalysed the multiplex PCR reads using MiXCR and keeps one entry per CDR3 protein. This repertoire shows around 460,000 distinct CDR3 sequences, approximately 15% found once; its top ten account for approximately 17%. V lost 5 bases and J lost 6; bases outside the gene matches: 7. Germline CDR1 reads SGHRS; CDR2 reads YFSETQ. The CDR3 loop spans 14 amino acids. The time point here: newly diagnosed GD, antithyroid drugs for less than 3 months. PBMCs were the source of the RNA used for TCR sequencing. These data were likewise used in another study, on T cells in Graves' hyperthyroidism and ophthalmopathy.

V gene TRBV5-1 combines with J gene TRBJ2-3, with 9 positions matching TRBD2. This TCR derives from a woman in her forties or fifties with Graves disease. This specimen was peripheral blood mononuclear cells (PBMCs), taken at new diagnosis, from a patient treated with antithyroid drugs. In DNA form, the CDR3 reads TGCGCCAGCAGATCGGGACTAGCTGGGGATACGCAGTATTTT. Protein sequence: CASRSGLAGDTQYF.